Below are 20 T cell receptor beta chains sequenced from a single sample in a study of cytomegalovirus exposure and HLA in healthy donors. In the PCR, 60 Vbeta and 13 Jbeta primers were used. The repertoire was sequenced with immunoSEQ multiplex PCR; TCRdb's copy has only in-frame clones and lacks some. The repertoire holds 210,000 or so clones, with over 60% as singletons. The sequencing sample was made of PBMCs. These receptors were collected from a man aged 18 to 30 in good health and CMV-seronegative.

The gene calls are TRBV7-9 and TRBJ1-2, with TRBD1 matching 9 bases. V was pared by 5 bases and J by 1 base, with 5 bases of the junction left unmatched. From germline, CDR1 is SEHNR and CDR2 FQNEAQ (reference sequence). CDR3 size: 15 residues. CDR3 amino acids: CASSLDRGFNYGYTF. CDR3 bases: TGTGCCAGCAGCCTCGACAGGGGGTTTAACTATGGCTACACCTTC.

This sequence joins TRBV14 and TRBJ1-2; 9 nucleotides match TRBD1. The length of the CDR3 is 15 residues. Trimming removed 4 bases from V and 8 bases from J; junction bases left unmatched: 11. CDR1 is SGHDN, CDR2 FVKESK, per germline. CDR3 in DNA: TGTGCCAGCAGCCGACCGGGGACAGGGAGAGGGGGCTACACCTTC. It is translated as CASSRPGTGRGGYTF.

This chain connects TRBV18 to TRBJ2-7; TRBD1 matches at 12 bases. CDR1 is KGHSH, CDR2 LQKENI, per germline. J gave up 7 bases and V 0 bases, and 4 bases lay outside the gene matches. The CDR3 loop spans 15 amino acids. CDR3 region: CASSPPGQGAGEQYF. CDR3 bases: TGTGCCAGCTCACCACCGGGACAGGGGGCGGGAGAGCAGTACTTC.

This clone has only one observation. J is TRBJ2-7 and V is TRBV4-3; 7 positions agree with TRBD1. With V trimmed by 3 bases and J by 0 bases, 8 bases remained unmatched. Germline CDR1 reads LGHNA; CDR2 reads YSLEER. The CDR3 is 16 amino acids. The CDR3 coding sequence is TGCGCCAGCAGCCAGATGCCGGGACAGTTCTCCTACGAGCAGTACTTC. Amino acids: CASSQMPGQFSYEQYF.

This sequence joins TRBV5-5 and TRBJ1-2; possible D gene TRBD1, 6 bases. The CDR3 length is 13 residues. With 1 base removed from V and 8 bases from J, the gap between germline ends came to 12 bases. Germline V gene lookup returns CDR1 SGHKS and CDR2 YYEKEE (reference sequence). The CDR3 DNA is TGTGCCAGCAGCTTGTCGCCGGACAGCGGCTACACCTTC. It codes for CASSLSPDSGYTF.

Here the CDR3 reads CASSKDREGGELFF. The CDR3 bases are TGTGCCAGCAGCAAGGACAGGGAGGGCGGGGAGCTGTTTTTT. V gene TRBV7-3 combines with J gene TRBJ2-2; maybe TRBD1 (8 bases). V shed 5 bases and J shed 7 bases, with 14 bases lying between them. The CDR3 has 14 amino acids. From germline, CDR1 is SGHTA and CDR2 FQGTGA.

This chain connects TRBV5-1 to TRBJ2-2, with D tentatively TRBD1 (5 bases). Trimming took 1 base from V and 1 from J, leaving 8 bases between them. The germline V gene encodes CDR1 SGHRS and CDR2 YFSETQ. The CDR3 runs to 15 residues. CDR3 in DNA: TGCGCCAGCAGCTTGAGGACACAGAACACCGGGGAGCTGTTTTTT. Translated, it gives CASSLRTQNTGELFF.

Worth noting for this clone: The junction shows a germline mismatch at one end, possibly a read error. CDR3: CSSSLPGVIHYEQYF. The CDR3 DNA sequence: TGTTCCAGCAGCTTACCGGGGGTCATTCACTACGAGCAGTACTTC. The V and J genes are TRBV7-9 and TRBJ2-7, with a tentative D call TRBD2 (6 bases). The CDR3 extends over 15 amino acids. CDR1 is SEHNR, CDR2 FQNEAQ, per germline (reference sequence).

This clone has more than one count but fewer than ten. The J gene is TRBJ1-5, the V gene TRBV28, with D possibly matching TRBD1 (5 bases). Trimming removed 8 bases at V and 2 bases at J, with 16 bases between. The V gene's germline CDR1 is MDHEN and CDR2 SYDVKM. The length of the CDR3 is 15 residues. The CDR3 sequence is CASSVTGVGNQPQHF. CDR3 bases: TGTGCCAGCTCAGTGACGGGGGTGGGCAATCAGCCCCAGCATTTT.

The V call is TRBV19, the J call TRBJ1-2; 7 bases map to TRBD1. The junction had 6 bases not matched to a gene; V was cut back by 5 bases and J by 0 bases. The germline V gene encodes CDR1 LNHDA and CDR2 SQIVND (reference sequence). The CDR3 has 15 amino acids. This CDR3 reads CASSPGGNANYGYTF. In nucleotides, the CDR3 is TGTGCCAGTAGTCCAGGGGGGAACGCTAACTATGGCTACACCTTC.

J is TRBJ1-5 and V is TRBV2; the D gene is possibly TRBD1 (6 bases). CDR3 length equals 14 residues. The germline V and J ends were trimmed by 4 bases and 4 bases, with 11 bases remaining between them. Germline CDR1 is SNHLY and CDR2 is FYNNEI. Here the CDR3 reads CASSAQGKNQPQHF. The DNA for the CDR3 is TGTGCCAGCAGTGCGCAGGGGAAGAATCAGCCCCAGCATTTT.

This chain links TRBV5-6 with TRBJ1-2; TRBD1 aligns across 12 bases. In germline, CDR1 is SGHDT, CDR2 YYEEEE. This CDR3 comprises 15 residues. With V trimmed by 3 bases and J by 4 bases, 4 bases remained unmatched. The CDR3 protein is CASSSGTGGGYGYTF. CDR3 bases: TGTGCCAGCAGCTCCGGGACAGGGGGCGGCTATGGCTACACCTTC.

The chain has TRBV19 and TRBJ2-7; D possibly corresponds to TRBD1 (6 bases). The V gene's germline CDR1 is LNHDA and CDR2 SQIVND (reference sequence). V was shortened by 5 bases and J by 4 bases, with 15 bases between the two germline ends. This CDR3 is built from 14 residues. The CDR3 DNA reads as TGTGCCAGTAGTTATGACAGGACCTCATACGAGCAGTACTTC. It specifies CASSYDRTSYEQYF.

This sequence joins TRBV27 and TRBJ2-2; the D gene is possibly TRBD2 (5 bases). Trimming left V 4 bases short and J 5 bases short, with 17 bases between. Germline lookup yields CDR1 MNHEY and CDR2 SMNVEV (reference sequence). The length of the CDR3 is 16 residues. The CDR3 loop is CASSSSGSRNTGELFF. The CDR3 DNA is TGTGCCAGCAGTTCATCTGGGAGTCGAAATACCGGGGAGCTGTTTTTT.

The rearrangement uses TRBV4-3 and TRBJ1-5; unclear D gene. The V end was cut by 0 bases, the J end by 4 bases, with 7 bases between. The CDR3 totals 14 residues. Germline CDR1 and CDR2: LGHNA and YSLEER. The CDR3 here is CASSQERSNQPQHF. The CDR3, as DNA: TGCGCCAGCAGCCAAGAGAGATCTAATCAGCCCCAGCATTTT.

This chain connects TRBV5-6 to TRBJ2-5; 8 nucleotides align to TRBD1. The closer fit of TRBJ2-7 to the DNA end suggests the J call may be wrong. The germline CDR1 and CDR2 sequences are SGHDT and YYEEEE. The CDR3 has 14 residues. The CDR3 region is CASSPDRDLYEQYF. The CDR3 nucleotides read TGTGCCAGCAGCCCGGACAGGGACCTCTACGAGCAGTACTTC.

This chain connects TRBV6-5 to TRBJ2-5; tentative D call: TRBD2 (6 bases). Germline V CDR1 and CDR2: MNHEY, SVGAGI. V was shortened by 7 bases and J by 2 bases, with 11 bases between the two germline ends. The CDR3 is 13 residues long. The CDR3, as DNA: TGTGCCAGCACCCCGGGGGTGCAAGAGACCCAGTACTTC. Encoded protein: CASTPGVQETQYF.

The V gene is TRBV7-8, the J gene TRBJ2-7, with D perhaps matching TRBD2 (5 bases). This CDR3 contains 13 residues. Germline CDR1 reads SGHVS; CDR2 reads FQNEAQ. V dropped 8 bases and J dropped 4 bases, with 15 bases sitting between them. CDR3 coding DNA: TGTGCCAGCTCCCGAGGCGGGCAGTACGAGCAGTACTTC. It translates to CASSRGGQYEQYF.

The sample holds one count of this clone. The V and J genes are TRBV6-1 and TRBJ2-5; 8 bases agree with TRBD2. The CDR3 loop spans 13 amino acids. Per germline, CDR1 MNHNS and CDR2 SASEGT. V lost 6 bases to trimming and J lost 4 bases; unmatched junction nucleotides: 4. The CDR3 protein is CASRPGGLETQYF. In DNA form, the CDR3 reads TGTGCCAGCAGGCCGGGGGGGTTAGAGACCCAGTACTTC.

The chain employs TRBV19 and TRBJ2-2; D perhaps matches TRBD2 (5 bases). Trimming cost V 4 bases and J 2 bases, with 14 bases left between them. The CDR3 loop spans 16 amino acids. Germline V gene data show CDR1 as LNHDA and CDR2 as SQIVND (reference sequence). The CDR3 is CASSTGLSYNTGELFF. CDR3 in DNA: TGTGCCAGTAGTACCGGACTGAGTTACAACACCGGGGAGCTGTTTTTT. The full variable domain, rest sourced from reference TRBV19 and TRBJ2-2, is DGGITQSPKYLFRKEGQNVTLSCEQNLNHDAMYWYRQDPGQGLRLIYYSQIVNDFQKGDIAEGYSVSREKKESFPLTVTSAQKNPTAFYLCASSTGLSYNTGELFFGEGSRLTVL.